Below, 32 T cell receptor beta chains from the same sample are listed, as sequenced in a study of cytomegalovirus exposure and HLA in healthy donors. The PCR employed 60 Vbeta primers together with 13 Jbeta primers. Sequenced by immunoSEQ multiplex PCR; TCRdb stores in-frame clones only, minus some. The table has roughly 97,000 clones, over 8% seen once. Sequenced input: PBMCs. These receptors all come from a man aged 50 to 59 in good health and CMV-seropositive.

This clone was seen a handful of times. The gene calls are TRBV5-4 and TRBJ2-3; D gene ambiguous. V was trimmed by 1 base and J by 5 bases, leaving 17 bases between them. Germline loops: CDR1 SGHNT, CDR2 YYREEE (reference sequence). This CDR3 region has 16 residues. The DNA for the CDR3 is TGTGCCAGCAGCTTGCTTTTGAAACCCTCCGGAGATACGCAGTATTTT. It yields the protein CASSLLLKPSGDTQYF.

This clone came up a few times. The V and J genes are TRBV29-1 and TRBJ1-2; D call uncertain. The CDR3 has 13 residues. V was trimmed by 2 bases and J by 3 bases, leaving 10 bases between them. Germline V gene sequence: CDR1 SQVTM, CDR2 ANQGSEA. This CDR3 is CSVESGFDYGYTF. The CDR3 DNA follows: TGCAGCGTTGAATCCGGGTTCGACTATGGCTACACCTTC.

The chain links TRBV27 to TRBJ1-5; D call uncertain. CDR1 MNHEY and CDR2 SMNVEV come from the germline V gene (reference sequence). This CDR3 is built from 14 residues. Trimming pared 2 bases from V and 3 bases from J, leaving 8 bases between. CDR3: CASSLLGFNQPQHF. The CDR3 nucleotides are TGTGCCAGCAGTTTACTAGGCTTCAATCAGCCCCAGCATTTT.

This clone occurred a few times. CDR3 protein: CASSPTTGVYGYTF. CDR3 DNA: TGTGCCAGCAGCCCTACTACAGGGGTTTATGGCTACACCTTC. The chain uses TRBV14 and TRBJ1-2; 7 nucleotides match TRBD1. V lost 4 bases, J lost 5 bases, and 7 bases stayed unmatched. CDR1 and CDR2 (germline): SGHDN, FVKESK. CDR3 length: 14 residues.

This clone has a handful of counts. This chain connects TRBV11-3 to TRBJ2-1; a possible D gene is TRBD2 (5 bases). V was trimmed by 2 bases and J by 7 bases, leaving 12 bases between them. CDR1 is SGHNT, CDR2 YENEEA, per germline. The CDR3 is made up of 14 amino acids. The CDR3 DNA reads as TGTGCCAGCAGCTTATCGGAGGTCGCGAATGAGCAGTTCTTC. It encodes CASSLSEVANEQFF.

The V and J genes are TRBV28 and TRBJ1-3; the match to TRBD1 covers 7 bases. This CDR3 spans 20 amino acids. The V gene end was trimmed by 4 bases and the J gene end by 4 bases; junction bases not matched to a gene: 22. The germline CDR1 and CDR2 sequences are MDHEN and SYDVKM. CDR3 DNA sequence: TGTGCCAGCAGTTCGAGTTCCCTTAAACGGAGGGGGCGCTACGGAAACACCATATATTTT. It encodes CASSSSSLKRRGRYGNTIYF.

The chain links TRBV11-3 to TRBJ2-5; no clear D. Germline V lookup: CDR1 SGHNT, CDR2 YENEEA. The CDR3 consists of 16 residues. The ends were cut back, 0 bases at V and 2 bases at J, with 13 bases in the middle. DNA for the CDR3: TGTGCCAGCAGCTTAGATTCCCGTACTGGTCAAGAGACCCAGTACTTC. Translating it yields CASSLDSRTGQETQYF.

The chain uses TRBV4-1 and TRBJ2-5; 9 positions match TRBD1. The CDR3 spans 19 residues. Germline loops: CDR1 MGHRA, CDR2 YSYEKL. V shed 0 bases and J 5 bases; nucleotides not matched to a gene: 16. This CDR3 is CASSQDRGTGNYVGETQYF. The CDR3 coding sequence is TGCGCCAGCAGCCAAGATAGAGGGACAGGGAATTATGTTGGGGAGACCCAGTACTTC.

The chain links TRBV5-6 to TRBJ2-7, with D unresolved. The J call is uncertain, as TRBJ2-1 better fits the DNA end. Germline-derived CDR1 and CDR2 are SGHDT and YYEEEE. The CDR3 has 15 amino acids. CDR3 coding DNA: TGTGCCAGCAGCTTGGTCTGGGCGTACTCCTACGAGCAGTTCTTC. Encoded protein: CASSLVWAYSYEQFF.

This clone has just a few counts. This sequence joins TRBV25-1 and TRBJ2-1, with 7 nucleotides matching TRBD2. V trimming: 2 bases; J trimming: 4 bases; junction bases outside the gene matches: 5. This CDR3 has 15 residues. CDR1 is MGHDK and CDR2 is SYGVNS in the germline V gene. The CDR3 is CASSETGGRYNEQFF. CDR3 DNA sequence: TGTGCCAGCAGTGAAACGGGAGGTCGGTACAATGAGCAGTTCTTC. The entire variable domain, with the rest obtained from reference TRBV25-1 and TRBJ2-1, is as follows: EADIYQTPRYLVIGTGKKITLECSQTMGHDKMYWYQQDPGMELHLIHYSYGVNSTEKGDLSSESTVSRIRTEHFPLTLESARPSHTSQYLCASSETGGRYNEQFFGPGTRLTVL.

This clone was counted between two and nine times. CDR3 DNA sequence: TGCGCCAGCAGCACGAAACAGGGGGCGATGGGCTATGGCTACACCTTC. Its protein product is CASSTKQGAMGYGYTF. The chain uses TRBV5-1 and TRBJ1-2, with 9 positions matching TRBD1. This CDR3 has 16 amino acids. The germline CDR1 and CDR2 sequences are SGHRS and YFSETQ. V lost 4 bases and J lost 4; bases outside the gene matches: 11.

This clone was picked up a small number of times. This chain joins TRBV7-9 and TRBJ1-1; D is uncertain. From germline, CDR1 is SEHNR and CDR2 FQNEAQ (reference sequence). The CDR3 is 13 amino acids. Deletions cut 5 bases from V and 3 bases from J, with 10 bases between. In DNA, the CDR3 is TGTGCCAGCAGCATTAACTCTGACACTGAAGCTTTCTTT. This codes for CASSINSDTEAFF.

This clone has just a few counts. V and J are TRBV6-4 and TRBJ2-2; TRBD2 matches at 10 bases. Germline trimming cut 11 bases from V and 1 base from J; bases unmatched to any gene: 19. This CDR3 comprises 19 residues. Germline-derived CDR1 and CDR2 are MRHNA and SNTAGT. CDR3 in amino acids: CACPGVASGRRGNTGELFF. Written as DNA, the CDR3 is TGTGCCTGTCCAGGTGTAGCTAGCGGGAGAAGGGGGAACACCGGGGAGCTGTTTTTT.

The CDR3 here is CASSSSGTKNEQFF. The CDR3 DNA is TGCGCCAGCAGCTCATCCGGGACTAAGAATGAGCAGTTCTTC. This sequence joins TRBV5-1 and TRBJ2-1, with TRBD2 identical over 7 bases. V lost 3 bases to trimming and J lost 7 bases; unmatched junction nucleotides: 7. Per germline, CDR1 SGHRS and CDR2 YFSETQ. This CDR3 is built from 14 residues.

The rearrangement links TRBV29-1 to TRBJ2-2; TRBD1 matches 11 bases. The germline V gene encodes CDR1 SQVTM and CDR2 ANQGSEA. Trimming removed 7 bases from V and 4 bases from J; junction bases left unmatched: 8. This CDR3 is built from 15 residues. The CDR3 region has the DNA TGCAGCGCTGATGGGACAGGGGGTTTCACCGGGGAGCTGTTTTTT. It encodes CSADGTGGFTGELFF.

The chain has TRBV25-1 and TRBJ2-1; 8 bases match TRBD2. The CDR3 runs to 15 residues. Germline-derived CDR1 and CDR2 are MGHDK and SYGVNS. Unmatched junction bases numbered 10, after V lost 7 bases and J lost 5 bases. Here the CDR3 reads CASNPAGGGDNEQFF. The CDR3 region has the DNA TGTGCCAGCAACCCTGCGGGAGGCGGAGACAATGAGCAGTTCTTC.

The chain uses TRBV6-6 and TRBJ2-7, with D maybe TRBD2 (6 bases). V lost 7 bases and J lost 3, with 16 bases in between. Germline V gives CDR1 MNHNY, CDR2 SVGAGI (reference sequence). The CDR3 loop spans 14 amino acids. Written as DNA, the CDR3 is TGTGCCAGCAACCGCTTGGGGGGTAGCTACGAGCAGTACTTC. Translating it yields CASNRLGGSYEQYF.

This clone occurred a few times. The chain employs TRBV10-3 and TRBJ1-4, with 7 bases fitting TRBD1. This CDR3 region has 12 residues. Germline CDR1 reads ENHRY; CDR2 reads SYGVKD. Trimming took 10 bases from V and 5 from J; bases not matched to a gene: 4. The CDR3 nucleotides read TGTGCCACCGGACAGGTCAATGAAAAACTGTTTTTT. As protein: CATGQVNEKLFF.

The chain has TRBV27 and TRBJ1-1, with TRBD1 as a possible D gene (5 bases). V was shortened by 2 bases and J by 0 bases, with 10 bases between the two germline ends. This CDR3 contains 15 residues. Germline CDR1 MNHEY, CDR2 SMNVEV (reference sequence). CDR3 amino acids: CASSLGAGMNTEAFF. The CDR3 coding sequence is TGTGCCAGCAGTTTAGGGGCAGGCATGAACACTGAAGCTTTCTTT.

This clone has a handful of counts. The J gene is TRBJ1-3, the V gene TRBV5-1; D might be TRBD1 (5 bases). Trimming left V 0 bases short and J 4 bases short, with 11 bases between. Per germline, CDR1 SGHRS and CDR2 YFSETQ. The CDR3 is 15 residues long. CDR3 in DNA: TGCGCCAGCAGCTTGGGTCAGGGCGGCGGAAACACCATATATTTT. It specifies CASSLGQGGGNTIYF.

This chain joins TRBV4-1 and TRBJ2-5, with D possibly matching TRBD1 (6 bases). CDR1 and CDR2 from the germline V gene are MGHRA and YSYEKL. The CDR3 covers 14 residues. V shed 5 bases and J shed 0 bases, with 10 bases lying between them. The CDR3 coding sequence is TGCGCCAGCAGCTTCCAGGGGTACCAAGAGACCCAGTACTTC. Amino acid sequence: CASSFQGYQETQYF.

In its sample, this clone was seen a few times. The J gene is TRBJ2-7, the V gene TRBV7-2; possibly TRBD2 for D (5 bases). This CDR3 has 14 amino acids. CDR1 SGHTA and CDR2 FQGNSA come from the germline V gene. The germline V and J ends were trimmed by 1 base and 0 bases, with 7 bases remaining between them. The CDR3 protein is CASSLGGPSYEQYF. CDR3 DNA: TGTGCCAGCAGCTTAGGCGGGCCCTCCTACGAGCAGTACTTC. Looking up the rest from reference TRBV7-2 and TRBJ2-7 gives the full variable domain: GAGVSQSPSNKVTEKGKDVELRCDPISGHTALYWYRQSLGQGLEFLIYFQGNSAPDKSGLPSDRFSAERTGGSVSTLTIQRTQQEDSAVYLCASSLGGPSYEQYFGPGTRLTVT.

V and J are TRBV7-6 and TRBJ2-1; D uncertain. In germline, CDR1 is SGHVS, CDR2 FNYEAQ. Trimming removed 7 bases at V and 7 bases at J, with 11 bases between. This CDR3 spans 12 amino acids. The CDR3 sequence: CASTTYGNEQFF. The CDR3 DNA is TGTGCCAGCACCACCTACGGGAATGAGCAGTTCTTC.

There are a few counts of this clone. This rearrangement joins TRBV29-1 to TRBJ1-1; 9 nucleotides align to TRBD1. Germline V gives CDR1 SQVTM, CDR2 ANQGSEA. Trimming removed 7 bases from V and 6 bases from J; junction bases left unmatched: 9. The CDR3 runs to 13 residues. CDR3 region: CSARDRAGSEAFF. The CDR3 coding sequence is TGCAGCGCAAGGGACAGGGCTGGGTCTGAAGCTTTCTTT.

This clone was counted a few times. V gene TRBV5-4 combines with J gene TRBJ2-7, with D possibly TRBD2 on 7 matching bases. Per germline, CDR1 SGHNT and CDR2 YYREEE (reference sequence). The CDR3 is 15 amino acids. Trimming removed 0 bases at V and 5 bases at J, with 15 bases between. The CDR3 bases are TGTGCCAGCAGCTTGGCCGGACTAGGGGGGAACGAGCAGTACTTC. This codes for CASSLAGLGGNEQYF.

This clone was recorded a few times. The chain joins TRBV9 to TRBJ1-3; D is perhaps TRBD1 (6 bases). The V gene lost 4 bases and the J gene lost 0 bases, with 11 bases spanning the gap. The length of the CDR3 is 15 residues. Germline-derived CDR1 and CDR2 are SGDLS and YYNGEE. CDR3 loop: CASSPDRPSGNTIYF. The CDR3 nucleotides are TGTGCCAGCAGCCCTGACAGGCCCTCTGGAAACACCATATATTTT.

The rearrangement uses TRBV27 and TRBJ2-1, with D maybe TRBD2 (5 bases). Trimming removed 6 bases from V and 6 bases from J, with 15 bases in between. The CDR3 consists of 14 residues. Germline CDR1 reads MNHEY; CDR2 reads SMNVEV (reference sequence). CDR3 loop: CASRGLSGSNEQFF. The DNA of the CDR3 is TGTGCCAGCAGAGGACTGTCAGGATCCAATGAGCAGTTCTTC.

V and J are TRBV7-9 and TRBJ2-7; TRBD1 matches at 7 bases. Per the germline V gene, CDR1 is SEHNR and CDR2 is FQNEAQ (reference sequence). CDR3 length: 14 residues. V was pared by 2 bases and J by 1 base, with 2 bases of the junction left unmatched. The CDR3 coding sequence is TGTGCCAGCAGCTTACCGGGACAGTCCTACGAGCAGTACTTC. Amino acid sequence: CASSLPGQSYEQYF.

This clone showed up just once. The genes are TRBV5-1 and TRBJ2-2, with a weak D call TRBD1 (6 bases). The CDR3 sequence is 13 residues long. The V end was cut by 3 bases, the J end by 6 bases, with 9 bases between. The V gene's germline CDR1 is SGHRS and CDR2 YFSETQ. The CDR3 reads CASSSEGAGELFF. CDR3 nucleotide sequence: TGCGCCAGCAGCTCCGAGGGGGCCGGGGAGCTGTTTTTT.

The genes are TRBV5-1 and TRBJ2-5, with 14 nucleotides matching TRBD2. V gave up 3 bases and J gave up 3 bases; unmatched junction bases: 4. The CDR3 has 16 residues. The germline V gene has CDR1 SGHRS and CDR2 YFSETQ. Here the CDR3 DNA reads TGCGCCAGCAGCTCGGGACTAGCGGGAGTGGAAGAGACCCAGTACTTC. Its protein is CASSSGLAGVEETQYF. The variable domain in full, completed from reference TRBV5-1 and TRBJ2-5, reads KAGVTQTPRYLIKTRGQQVTLSCSPISGHRSVSWYQQTPGQGLQFLFEYFSETQRNKGNFPGRFSGRQFSNSRSEMNVSTLELGDSALYLCASSSGLAGVEETQYFGPGTRLLVL.

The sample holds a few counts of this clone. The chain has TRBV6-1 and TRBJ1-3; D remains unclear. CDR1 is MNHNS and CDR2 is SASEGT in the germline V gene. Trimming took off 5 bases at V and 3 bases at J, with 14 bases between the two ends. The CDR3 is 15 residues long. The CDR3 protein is CASSKTERVGNTIYF. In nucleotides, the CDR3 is TGTGCCAGCAGTAAGACGGAGAGGGTTGGAAACACCATATATTTT.

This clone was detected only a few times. The CDR3 nucleotides are TGTGCCAGCAGCCCCCGACAGGCCCATAACTATGGCTACACCTTC. Residues: CASSPRQAHNYGYTF. The chain joins TRBV7-2 to TRBJ1-2; perhaps TRBD1 as D (6 bases). Trimming took off 5 bases at V and 1 base at J, with 14 bases between the two ends. The CDR3 runs 15 residues. Germline lookup yields CDR1 SGHTA and CDR2 FQGNSA.